Listed below are T cell receptor beta chains from one sample, sequenced in a study of blood T cells in healthy people across ages. One entry per CDR3 protein results from TCRdb running MiXCR on the 5' RACE reads. This sample has about 930,000 distinct CDR3 sequences, with just under 30% found just once. In addition, the sample was reused for a study of T cells of mothers and their children.

Source material: blood. All receptors derive from a woman in her forties in good health. Each CDR3 is given with its conserved first and last residue. The D gene is left open where the match is weak. Clone size, where shown, is once, few, many, or a class for clones that have expanded.

.	TRBV12-3/TRBV12-4	.	TRBJ2-1	TGTGCCAGCAGTTCCCTGGGGTCCTACAATGAGCAGTTCTTC	CASSSLGSYNEQFF
.	TRBV12-3/TRBV12-4	.	TRBJ1-1	TGTGCCAGCGGGTGGAACACTGAAGCTTTCTTT	CASGWNTEAFF
TRBD1	TRBV30	once	TRBJ1-2	TGTGCCTGGAGGTTAGGACAGGGTAACTATGGCTACACCTTC	CAWRLGQGNYGYTF
TRBD1	TRBV28	.	TRBJ1-2	TGTGCCAGCAGTTGGAATGACAGGGTCTATGGCTACACCTTC	CASSWNDRVYGYTF
.	TRBV20-1	.	TRBJ1-5	TGCAGTGCTAATCCAGGGGCGAGCAATCAGCCCCAGCATTTT	CSANPGASNQPQHF
TRBD2	TRBV7-2	many	TRBJ2-7	TGTGCCAGCAGCTCGAACGGACTAGTTTACGAGCAGTACTTC	CASSSNGLVYEQYF
.	TRBV12-3/TRBV12-4	few	TRBJ2-7	TGTACCACGGGGAGGACCCTCGAACCGGGGGCCCAGTACTTC	CTTGRTLEPGAQYF
.	TRBV28	.	TRBJ1-5	TGTGCCAGCAGTTTAATTGGGGCAGGGGACAATCAGCCCCAGCATTTT	CASSLIGAGDNQPQHF
.	TRBV20-1	many	TRBJ2-7	TGCAGTGTAGGGCAGCCCTCCTACGAGCAGTACTTC	CSVGQPSYEQYF
TRBD1	TRBV5-1	.	TRBJ1-6	TGCGCCAGCAGCTCGCAAGCGGACAGGGTTAAGTCACCCCTCCACTTT	CASSSQADRVKSPLHF
.	TRBV7-2	.	TRBJ2-5	TGTGCCAGCAGCCTACGGGAAGGGACCCAGTACTTC	CASSLREGTQYF
TRBD2	TRBV5-4	many	TRBJ2-5	TGTGCCAGCAGCTTGGCTAGCGGGCCACAAGAGACCCAGTACTTC	CASSLASGPQETQYF
TRBD2	TRBV4-2	.	TRBJ2-5	TGTGCCAGCAGCCAAGGGGGTGCTGTAGCGGGGCAAGAGACCCAGTACTTC	CASSQGGAVAGQETQYF
TRBD1	TRBV18	many	TRBJ2-7	TGTGCCAGCTCACGGGACAGCGTTCCCTACGAGCAGTACTTC	CASSRDSVPYEQYF
TRBD2	TRBV6-1	.	TRBJ2-3	TGTGCCAGCAGTGATTGGGGGGGACCCACAGATACGCAGTATTTT	CASSDWGGPTDTQYF
.	TRBV5-1	.	TRBJ2-1	TGCGCCAGCAGCCGGGACAACTCCTACAATGAGCAGTTCTTC	CASSRDNSYNEQFF
.	TRBV7-2	.	TRBJ2-1	TGTGCCAGCAGCGAGAGGGGGTCGAGTTCCCGCTCCTACAATGAGCAGTTCTTC	CASSERGSSSRSYNEQFF
.	TRBV10-3	many	TRBJ2-5	TGTGCCATCAGTGGGGGGGGGCTAGCGAGAACTCAAGAGACCCAGTACTTC	CAISGGGLARTQETQYF
.	TRBV12-3/TRBV12-4	few	TRBJ2-2	TGTGCCAGCAGTGCAATAAACACCGGGGAGCTGTTTTTT	CASSAINTGELFF
TRBD1	TRBV12-3/TRBV12-4	.	TRBJ1-1	TGTGCCAGCAGTTGGCGGGGGGCAGGGGGAAGCACTGAAGCTTTCTTT	CASSWRGAGGSTEAFF
TRBD1	TRBV28	.	TRBJ2-3	TGTGCCAGCAGGGGGGGACAGGGATTCACAGATACGCAGTATTTT	CASRGGQGFTDTQYF
TRBD2	TRBV20-1	.	TRBJ2-1	TGCAGTGCCGAGCGTAGCGGGGGGTACAATGAGCAGTTCTTC	CSAERSGGYNEQFF
.	TRBV5-1	.	TRBJ2-7	TGCGCCAGCAGCCGTGGGGGCGGAAACACCTACGAGCAGTACTTC	CASSRGGGNTYEQYF
.	TRBV12-3/TRBV12-4	few	TRBJ1-1	TGTGCCAGCAGTTTAGTTGGGGGTGAAGCTTTCTTT	CASSLVGGEAFF
.	TRBV7-9	.	TRBJ1-4	TGTGCCAGCAGCCCTGGGGCAGGCGGTAGTGCAACTAATGAAAAACTGTTTTTT	CASSPGAGGSATNEKLFF
TRBD2	TRBV28	.	TRBJ2-5	TGTGCCAGCAGTTTACGCCCGGGGAGGGGGACCCAGTACTTC	CASSLRPGRGTQYF
TRBD1	TRBV20-1	.	TRBJ2-5	TGCAGTGCTAGACCGGGACAGGGGATGGAGACCCAGTACTTC	CSARPGQGMETQYF
.	TRBV12-3/TRBV12-4	many	TRBJ2-6	TGTGCCAGCCTAAGGTTGGTCTCTGGGGCCAACGTCCTGACTTTC	CASLRLVSGANVLTF
.	TRBV28	.	TRBJ2-1	TGTGCCAGCAGTTCAGTGTCGGCGGGAAGGACCTACAATGAGCAGTTCTTC	CASSSVSAGRTYNEQFF
TRBD2	TRBV6-2/TRBV6-3	.	TRBJ2-3	TGTGCCAGCAGTTACCATTTCCGGGGGGCAGATACGCAGTATTTT	CASSYHFRGADTQYF
.	TRBV20-1	.	TRBJ1-6	TGCAGTGCTAGGGACTACAGGGAAAGCTCCTATAATTCACCCCTCCACTTT	CSARDYRESSYNSPLHF
.	TRBV6-5	.	TRBJ2-3	TGTGCCAGCAGTTACTTGTTCTCAGATACGCAGTATTTT	CASSYLFSDTQYF
.	TRBV29-1	.	TRBJ1-2	TGCAGCGCCCCCACGGGGGCGGTCTATGGCTACACCTTC	CSAPTGAVYGYTF
.	TRBV6-5	many	TRBJ2-1	TGTGCCAGCAACAACATGGGGGCCGGCTACAATGAGCAGTTCTTC	CASNNMGAGYNEQFF
.	TRBV7-2	.	TRBJ2-5	TGTGCCAGCAGCCCCCAGGCAGGGGTAGGAGAGCAGTACTTC	CASSPQAGVGEQYF
.	TRBV28	few	TRBJ2-5	TGTGCCAGCAGTTCGCAAGTCGGGACAAGGGAGACCCAGTACTTC	CASSSQVGTRETQYF
.	TRBV11-2	few	TRBJ2-1	TGTGCCAGCAGCCCATCTCTAGAAACTGAGCAGTTCTTC	CASSPSLETEQFF
TRBD1	TRBV3-1	few	TRBJ1-1	TGTGCCAGCAGCTTCCAGGGGGCTGGGGACGCTTTCTTT	CASSFQGAGDAFF
.	TRBV10-3	few	TRBJ2-4	TGCGTCACCAACGGGGACGGAAACGTTAATGAGCAGTACTTC	CVTNGDGNVNEQYF
TRBD2	TRBV5-1	.	TRBJ2-7	TGCGCCAGCAGCGACCAAGGACTAGCGGGGGCCTACGAGCAGTACTTC	CASSDQGLAGAYEQYF
TRBD1	TRBV20-1	.	TRBJ1-2	TGCAGTGCTAACCGAGACAGGGGGCAGGGCTACACCTTC	CSANRDRGQGYTF
.	TRBV18	many	TRBJ2-7	TGTGCCAGCTCACCCGACAGGTACGAGCAGTACTTC	CASSPDRYEQYF
.	TRBV10-3	many	TRBJ2-7	TGTGCCATCAGTGAAGCTGGCAACGAGCAGTACTTC	CAISEAGNEQYF
.	TRBV3-1	few	TRBJ2-1	TGTGCCAGCAGCCCCAGTTGGGGGAACCCGGGCGATGAGCAGTTCTTC	CASSPSWGNPGDEQFF
TRBD2	TRBV5-1	.	TRBJ2-7	TGCGCCAGCAGGCGGACTAGCGCTAACGGCTACGAGCAGTACTTC	CASRRTSANGYEQYF
TRBD2	TRBV2	few	TRBJ2-1	TGTGCCAGATCTACTAGCGGGGGGGCCTATGAGCAGTTCTTC	CARSTSGGAYEQFF
TRBD1	TRBV4-3	.	TRBJ2-4	TGCGCCAGCAGCCAAGCGACGACAGGGGGAGGCAAAAACATTCAGTACTTC	CASSQATTGGGKNIQYF
TRBD1	TRBV12-3/TRBV12-4	many	TRBJ2-7	TGTGCCAGCAGTTCTCCGGACAGGGCCTACGAGCAGTACTTC	CASSSPDRAYEQYF
TRBD1	TRBV20-1	few	TRBJ1-5	TGCAGTGCTAGAGCGGACAGGGGGAGGACGAGCAATCAGCCCCAGCATTTT	CSARADRGRTSNQPQHF
.	TRBV7-9	.	TRBJ1-1	TGTGCCAGCCAGCTCCCCAGTATGGGGACTGAAGCTTTCTTT	CASQLPSMGTEAFF
TRBD2	TRBV20-1	many	TRBJ2-5	TGCAGTGCTAGGAGCGGGGGGAGCGAGACCCAGTACTTC	CSARSGGSETQYF
TRBD1	TRBV7-2	few	TRBJ2-5	TGTGCCAGCAGCATACCAGGGGGCGCAGAGACCCAGTACTTC	CASSIPGGAETQYF
TRBD1	TRBV20-1	.	TRBJ2-7	TGCAGTACTACGGACAGGGGTCCCGAGCAGTACTTC	CSTTDRGPEQYF
TRBD1	TRBV9	.	TRBJ1-6	TGTGCCAGCAGCGCCCCAGGGGGCTCCTATAATTCACCCCTCCACTTT	CASSAPGGSYNSPLHF
.	TRBV28	.	TRBJ2-5	TGTGCCAGTACACCCTACCGGGGGAACAGGGAGACCCAGTACTTC	CASTPYRGNRETQYF
TRBD2	TRBV9	many	TRBJ2-5	TGTGCCAGCAGCCCCGGACTAGCGGGGGGGCCTTGGGAGACCCAGTACTTC	CASSPGLAGGPWETQYF
TRBD2	TRBV6-1	.	TRBJ2-1	TGTGCCAGCAGTGCCTCCTCTAGCGGCCCTTACAATGAGCAGTTCTTC	CASSASSSGPYNEQFF
.	TRBV5-1	many	TRBJ2-3	TGCGCCAGCAGCTTGGGAAATAGTTGGTGGGAAGCTACAGATACGCAGTATTTT	CASSLGNSWWEATDTQYF
TRBD1	TRBV5-1	many	TRBJ2-1	TGCGCCAGCAGCAGGGACAGGGGGCTGTATGAGCAGTTCTTC	CASSRDRGLYEQFF